The present T cell receptor (beta chain) was sequenced within a study of radiotherapy plus CTLA-4 blockade in lung cancer. Across the study: Objective responses emerged in 15% to 20% of patients, and 31% attained disease control. Study-level findings and limits: Some TCR clones had been derived from tumors. These clones expanded in peripheral blood after radiotherapy plus ipilimumab. Strongest reported response predictors: early blood clone changes and post-radiation interferon-beta.

Focal radiation plus CTLA-4 blockade with ipilimumab was given to patients with chemo-refractory metastatic non-small-cell lung cancer. Concerning this clone itself: The antigen is undetermined.

The table came from immunoSEQ multiplex PCR; TCRdb's copy has only in-frame clones and leaves some out. The table lists around 30,000 clones, 60% to 80% of them singletons. The sequencing here drew on peripheral blood, taken from a patient treated with radiotherapy plus ipilimumab. The TCR sequence derives from a human donor with non-small cell lung cancer whose response to radiotherapy plus ipilimumab could not be evaluated.

Here the CDR3 reads CASRTGRAGDNEQFF. The CDR3 coding sequence is TGTGCCAGCAGAACCGGGAGGGCCGGAGACAATGAGCAGTTCTTC. The rearrangement uses TRBV6-5 and TRBJ2-1; 8 bases are a match to TRBD2. The junction had 9 bases not matched to a gene; V was cut back by 6 bases and J by 5 bases. Germline CDR1 and CDR2: MNHEY and SVGAGI. CDR3 length: 15 amino acids.